This TCR beta chain was sequenced during a study of shared clonotypes between healthy human individuals. Clones were sequenced by immunoSEQ multiplex PCR, and TCRdb holds only the in-frame ones, with some missing. The repertoire has under 1,900,000 clones, roughly 98.5% of them found once; the top ten carry over 0.3%. Regarding this clone: Its specificity is not known.

Trimming took 9 bases from V and 6 from J; bases not matched to a gene: 14. The CDR3 spans 15 residues. Germline assignment: CDR1 LNHDA and CDR2 SQIVND (reference sequence). Whole-study results and caveats: Sorted-subset sequencing, rarefaction showed, was incomplete despite large depth.

The chain combines TRBV19 with TRBJ1-5, with 7 positions matching TRBD1. The sequenced sample was naive CD4+ T cells sorted from blood. The subset denotes: CD45RA+ positively selected. The receptor comes from a young man in good health. In DNA, the CDR3 is TGTGCCAGCAAGCCCCGACAGGGTTTAACTCAGCCCCAGCATTTT. Residues: CASKPRQGLTQPQHF. Full variable domain (rest looked up from reference TRBV19 and TRBJ1-5): DGGITQSPKYLFRKEGQNVTLSCEQNLNHDAMYWYRQDPGQGLRLIYYSQIVNDFQKGDIAEGYSVSREKKESFPLTVTSAQKNPTAFYLCASKPRQGLTQPQHFGDGTRLSIL.